This passage covers 22 T cell receptor beta chains from one sample sequenced in a study of T cells of healthy individuals. Each CDR3 protein gets one entry after TCRdb re-called the 5' RACE reads with MiXCR. The repertoire consists of about 53,000 distinct CDR3 sequences, with roughly 15% occurring once and the leading ten covering 16%. These TCRs come from a human donor in good health.

The chain is built from TRBV20-1 and TRBJ1-4; 9 bases are a match to TRBD1. Germline V lookup: CDR1 DFQATT, CDR2 SNEGSKA (reference sequence). The CDR3 has 17 amino acids. V lost 2 bases and J lost 1; bases outside the gene matches: 8. The chain's CDR3 is CSARQDRGRGTNEKLFF. The CDR3 DNA reads TGCAGTGCTAGACAGGACAGGGGACGGGGAACTAATGAAAAACTGTTTTTT.

This clonotype was seen at least ten times. V gene TRBV11-2 combines with J gene TRBJ2-5, with 13 bases identical to TRBD2. The CDR3 has 14 amino acids. Looked up from germline, CDR1 is SGHAT and CDR2 is FQNNGV. V was pared by 5 bases and J by 4 bases, with 1 base of the junction left unmatched. The CDR3 protein is CASSRLAGGETQYF. The CDR3 DNA follows: TGTGCCAGCAGCAGACTAGCGGGGGGAGAGACCCAGTACTTC.

This clonotype has at least ten counts. The genes are TRBV12-3 or TRBV12-4 and TRBJ1-1; no clear D gene. The CDR3 is made up of 13 amino acids. The V end was cut by 3 bases, the J end by 1 base, with 6 bases between. The CDR3 region is CASSFISNTEAFF. The CDR3 DNA reads TGTGCCAGCAGTTTCATTTCGAACACTGAAGCTTTCTTT.

There are many counts of this clonotype. The chain employs TRBV4-3 and TRBJ1-2; 8 bases are a match to TRBD1. Germline V lookup: CDR1 LGHNA, CDR2 YSLEER. This CDR3 has 15 amino acids. After removal of 4 bases from V and 3 bases from J, the junction contained 7 bases not matched to a gene. CDR3 bases: TGCGCCAGCAGCCGATACAGGGGGGGGGACTATGGCTACACCTTC. It encodes CASSRYRGGDYGYTF.

This clonotype was observed many times. V and J are TRBV27 and TRBJ1-2, with D hard to call. V shed 3 bases and J shed 8 bases, with 13 bases lying between them. Per the germline V gene, CDR1 is MNHEY and CDR2 is SMNVEV (reference sequence). The CDR3 loop spans 13 amino acids. DNA for the CDR3: TGTGCCAGCAGTTTTAACAACCTCGGGGGCTACACCTTC. Amino acid sequence: CASSFNNLGGYTF.

This clonotype was detected ten times or more. CDR3 region: CASSKRGGTGYNEQFF. The CDR3 DNA follows: TGTGCCAGCAGCAAGAGGGGGGGGACAGGTTACAATGAGCAGTTCTTC. This sequence joins TRBV11-2 and TRBJ2-1, with D possibly TRBD1 on 8 matching bases. Trimming shortened V by 5 bases and J by 4 bases, and 18 bases separated the two germline ends. CDR1 is SGHAT, CDR2 FQNNGV, per germline. The CDR3 contains 16 residues.

This clonotype has only a few counts. This chain connects TRBV20-1 to TRBJ1-6; TRBD1 agrees at 9 bases. The CDR3 is 13 residues long. CDR1 and CDR2 from the germline V gene are DFQATT and SNEGSKA (reference sequence). V shed 4 bases and J 10 bases; nucleotides not matched to a gene: 5. In DNA, the CDR3 is TGCAGTGCTACCCGGACAGGGGCATCACCCCTCCACTTT. Amino acids: CSATRTGASPLHF.

This sequence joins TRBV20-1 and TRBJ2-7; TRBD1 aligns across 12 bases. With V trimmed by 1 base and J by 6 bases, 10 bases remained unmatched. The CDR3 totals 16 residues. CDR1 DFQATT and CDR2 SNEGSKA come from the germline V gene (reference sequence). CDR3 in amino acids: CSARAPTGTGGSEQYF. The CDR3 bases are TGCAGTGCTAGAGCCCCAACCGGGACAGGGGGCAGCGAGCAGTACTTC.

This clonotype was observed a few times. V is TRBV7-2 and J is TRBJ2-5; D ambiguous. Per the germline V gene, CDR1 is SGHTA and CDR2 is FQGNSA. CDR3 length: 15 amino acids. Trimming pared 0 bases from V and 2 bases from J, leaving 10 bases between. CDR3 residues: CASSLAITRQETQYF. For the CDR3, the DNA is TGTGCCAGCAGCTTAGCGATTACACGACAAGAGACCCAGTACTTC.

About this clonotype: This clone may be a read error of a much larger clone one base away. The chain joins TRBV24-1 to TRBJ2-7, with 13 bases identical to TRBD2. CDR3 length equals 15 residues. CDR1 KGHDR and CDR2 SFDVKD come from the germline V gene. J was trimmed by 7 bases and V by 9 bases; bases with no gene match: 11. The CDR3 nucleotides are TGTGCCACCTCTAGGGGACTAGCGGGAATGAATGAGCAGTACTTC. Translated, it gives CATSRGLAGMNEQYF.

This clonotype has at least ten counts. The rearrangement uses TRBV7-9 and TRBJ1-2, with TRBD1 matching over 8 bases. From germline, CDR1 is SEHNR and CDR2 FQNEAQ (reference sequence). J gave up 7 bases and V 5 bases, and 15 bases lay outside the gene matches. The CDR3 consists of 16 residues. In DNA form, the CDR3 reads TGTGCCAGCAGCGTATATCTCCTCGACAGGGGAGCTGGCTACACCTTC. Translated: CASSVYLLDRGAGYTF.

This clonotype has a handful of counts. The chain carries TRBV10-3 and TRBJ2-5; unclear D gene. The V and J ends lost 4 bases and 1 base respectively, with 7 bases between them. The CDR3 loop spans 13 amino acids. Looked up from germline, CDR1 is ENHRY and CDR2 is SYGVKD. The DNA of the CDR3 is TGTGCCATCAGTGGTTCCAGCCAAGAGACCCAGTACTTC. Translating it yields CAISGSSQETQYF.

V is TRBV24-1 and J is TRBJ1-5, with 10 bases identical to TRBD1. The CDR3 has 18 amino acids. V lost 3 bases, J lost 2 bases, and 9 bases stayed unmatched. From germline, CDR1 is KGHDR and CDR2 SFDVKD. The DNA of the CDR3 is TGTGCCACCAGTGATAGACAGGGGGCCGGGATAGGCAATCAGCCCCAGCATTTT. It is translated as CATSDRQGAGIGNQPQHF.

This clonotype was observed once. The rearrangement uses TRBV13 and TRBJ2-1, with D perhaps assigned TRBD1 or TRBD2 (5 bases each). Looked up from germline, CDR1 is PRHDT and CDR2 is FYEKMQ (reference sequence). CDR3 length: 11 residues. Trimming cost V 7 bases and J 5 bases, with 6 bases left between them. The CDR3 DNA follows: TGTGCCAGCATGGGGGACAATGAGCAGTTCTTC. Its translation is CASMGDNEQFF.

The chain links TRBV29-1 to TRBJ1-4; D is undetermined. The CDR3 is 15 residues long. With 4 bases removed from V and 3 bases from J, the gap between germline ends came to 15 bases. Germline V gene sequence: CDR1 SQVTM, CDR2 ANQGSEA. CDR3 region: CSVGIGGGSNEKLFF. DNA for the CDR3: TGCAGCGTTGGGATCGGTGGCGGATCTAATGAAAAACTGTTTTTT.

This clonotype was counted between two and nine times. The chain has TRBV6-1 and TRBJ1-6; 7 bases are a match to TRBD1. Trimming removed 3 bases from V and 6 bases from J; junction bases left unmatched: 5. CDR1 is MNHNS, CDR2 SASEGT, per germline. This CDR3 is built from 15 residues. This chain's CDR3 is CASSDQGQINSPLHF. The DNA for the CDR3 is TGTGCCAGCAGTGATCAGGGACAGATTAATTCACCCCTCCACTTT.

The chain carries TRBV10-3 and TRBJ2-7, with TRBD2 identical over 9 bases. The CDR3 runs 14 residues. Unmatched junction bases numbered 2, after V lost 5 bases and J lost 0 bases. Germline V gene lookup returns CDR1 ENHRY and CDR2 SYGVKD. CDR3 bases: TGTGCCATCAGTTCTAGCGGGGACTCCTACGAGCAGTACTTC. Translating it yields CAISSSGDSYEQYF.

The gene calls are TRBV12-3 or TRBV12-4 and TRBJ2-5, with D possibly TRBD2 on 6 matching bases. V gave up 3 bases and J gave up 9 bases, with 14 bases separating them. The CDR3 runs to 13 residues. For the CDR3, the DNA is TGTGCCAGCAGTTTCGGTGGGACTTTCCCCCAGTACTTC. This translates into CASSFGGTFPQYF.

At least ten counts were recorded for this clonotype. This chain joins TRBV7-9 and TRBJ2-3, with D tentatively TRBD2 (6 bases). V shed 8 bases and J shed 5 bases, with 23 bases lying between them. Germline V lookup: CDR1 SEHNR, CDR2 FQNEAQ (reference sequence). The CDR3 runs 16 residues. This chain's CDR3 is CASPEASSGELDTQYF. The CDR3 DNA sequence: TGTGCCAGCCCCGAAGCTTCCTCGGGGGAGTTAGATACGCAGTATTTT.

This clonotype was picked up many times. The chain joins TRBV10-3 to TRBJ2-1; 8 bases align to TRBD2. Germline assignment: CDR1 ENHRY and CDR2 SYGVKD. V lost 8 bases, J lost 6 bases, and 6 bases stayed unmatched. The CDR3 extends over 13 amino acids. Here the CDR3 reads CAIQREMGNEQFF. The DNA of the CDR3 is TGTGCCATCCAGCGGGAGATGGGCAATGAGCAGTTCTTC.

V and J are TRBV4-3 and TRBJ1-1, with 9 positions matching TRBD1. With 2 bases clipped from V and 1 base from J, the junction kept 5 bases outside the gene matches. The V gene's germline CDR1 is LGHNA and CDR2 YSLEER. The CDR3 has 16 residues. CDR3: CASSQRDRAWNTEAFF. The CDR3 DNA reads TGCGCCAGCAGCCAACGGGACAGGGCTTGGAACACTGAAGCTTTCTTT.

This chain connects TRBV19 to TRBJ1-1; TRBD1 is a possible D gene (5 bases). The germline V gene encodes CDR1 LNHDA and CDR2 SQIVND (reference sequence). The V end lost 0 bases, the J end lost 3 bases, and 5 bases lay between the germline ends. CDR3 length: 13 amino acids. The CDR3 sequence is CASSIDRDTEAFF. CDR3 nucleotide sequence: TGTGCCAGTAGTATAGACAGGGACACTGAAGCTTTCTTT.